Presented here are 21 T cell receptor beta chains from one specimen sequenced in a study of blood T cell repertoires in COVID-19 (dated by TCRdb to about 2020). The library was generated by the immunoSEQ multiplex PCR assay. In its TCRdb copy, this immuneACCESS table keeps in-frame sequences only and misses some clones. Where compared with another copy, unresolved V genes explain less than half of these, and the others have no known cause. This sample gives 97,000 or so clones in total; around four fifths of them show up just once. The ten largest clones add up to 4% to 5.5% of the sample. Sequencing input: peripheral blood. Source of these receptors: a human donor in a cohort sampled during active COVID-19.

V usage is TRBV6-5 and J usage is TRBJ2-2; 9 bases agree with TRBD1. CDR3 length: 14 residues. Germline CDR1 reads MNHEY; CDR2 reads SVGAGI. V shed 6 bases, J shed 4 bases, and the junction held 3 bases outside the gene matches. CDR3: CASRGQGGTGELFF. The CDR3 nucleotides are TGTGCCAGCAGGGGACAGGGAGGCACCGGGGAGCTGTTTTTT.

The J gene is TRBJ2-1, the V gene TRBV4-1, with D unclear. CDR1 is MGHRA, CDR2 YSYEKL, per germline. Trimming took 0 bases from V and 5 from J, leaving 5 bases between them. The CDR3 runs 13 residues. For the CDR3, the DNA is TGCGCCAGCAGCCAAGATCGGGACAATGAGCAGTTCTTC. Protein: CASSQDRDNEQFF.

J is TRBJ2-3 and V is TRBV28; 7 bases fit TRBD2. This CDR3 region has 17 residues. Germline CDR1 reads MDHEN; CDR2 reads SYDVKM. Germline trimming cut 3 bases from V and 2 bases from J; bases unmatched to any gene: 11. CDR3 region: CASSFLRLADDTDTQYF. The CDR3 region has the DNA TGTGCCAGCAGTTTCCTTAGGCTAGCGGATGACACAGATACGCAGTATTTT.

The CDR3 DNA reads TGTGCCAGCAGTTTAGAGTATCCTGCAGATACGCAGTATTTT. It yields the protein CASSLEYPADTQYF. The chain employs TRBV6-5 and TRBJ2-3; D is ambiguous. This CDR3 contains 14 residues. Germline values: CDR1 MNHEY, CDR2 SVGAGI. Trimming shortened V by 4 bases and J by 4 bases, and 12 bases separated the two germline ends.

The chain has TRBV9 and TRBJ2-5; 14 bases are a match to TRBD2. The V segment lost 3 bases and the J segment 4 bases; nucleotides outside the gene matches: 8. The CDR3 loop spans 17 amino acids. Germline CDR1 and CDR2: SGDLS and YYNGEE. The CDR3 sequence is CASSAGLAGASRETQYF. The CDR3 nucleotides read TGTGCCAGCAGCGCGGGACTAGCGGGGGCGTCAAGAGAGACCCAGTACTTC.

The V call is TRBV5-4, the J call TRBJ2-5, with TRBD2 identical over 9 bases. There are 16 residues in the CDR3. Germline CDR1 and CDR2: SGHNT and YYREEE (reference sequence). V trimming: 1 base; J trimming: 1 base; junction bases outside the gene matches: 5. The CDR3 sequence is CASSLQAGGPQETQYF. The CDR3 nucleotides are TGTGCCAGCAGCTTGCAAGCGGGGGGCCCCCAAGAGACCCAGTACTTC.

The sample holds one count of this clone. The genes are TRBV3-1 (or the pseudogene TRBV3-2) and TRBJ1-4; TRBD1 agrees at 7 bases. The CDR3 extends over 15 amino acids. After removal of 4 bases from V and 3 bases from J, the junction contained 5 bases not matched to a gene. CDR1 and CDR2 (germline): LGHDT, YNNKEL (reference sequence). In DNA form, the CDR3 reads TGTGCCAGCAGCCGAGGACAGGCCGCTAATGAAAAACTGTTTTTT. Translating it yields CASSRGQAANEKLFF.

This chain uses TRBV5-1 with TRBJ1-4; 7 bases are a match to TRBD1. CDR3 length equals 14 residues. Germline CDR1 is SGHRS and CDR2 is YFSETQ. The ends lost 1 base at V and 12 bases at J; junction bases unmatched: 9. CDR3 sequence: CASSLTGAAVELFF. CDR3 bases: TGCGCCAGCAGCTTGACAGGGGCAGCGGTCGAACTGTTTTTT.

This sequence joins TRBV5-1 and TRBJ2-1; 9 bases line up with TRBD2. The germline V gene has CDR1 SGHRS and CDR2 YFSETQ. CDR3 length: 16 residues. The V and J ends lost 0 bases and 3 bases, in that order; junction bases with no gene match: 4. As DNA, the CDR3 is TGCGCCAGCAGCTTGGAATCGCGGGGGGGCTACAATGAGCAGTTCTTC. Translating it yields CASSLESRGGYNEQFF. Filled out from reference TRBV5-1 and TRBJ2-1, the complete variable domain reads KAGVTQTPRYLIKTRGQQVTLSCSPISGHRSVSWYQQTPGQGLQFLFEYFSETQRNKGNFPGRFSGRQFSNSRSEMNVSTLELGDSALYLCASSLESRGGYNEQFFGPGTRLTVL.

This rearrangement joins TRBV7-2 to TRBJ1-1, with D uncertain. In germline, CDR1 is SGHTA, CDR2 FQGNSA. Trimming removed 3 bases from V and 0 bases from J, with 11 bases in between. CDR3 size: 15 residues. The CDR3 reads CASSFLRGLNTEAFF. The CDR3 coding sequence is TGTGCCAGCAGCTTTTTGCGCGGCCTGAACACTGAAGCTTTCTTT. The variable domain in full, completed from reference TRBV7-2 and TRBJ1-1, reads GAGVSQSPSNKVTEKGKDVELRCDPISGHTALYWYRQSLGQGLEFLIYFQGNSAPDKSGLPSDRFSAERTGGSVSTLTIQRTQQEDSAVYLCASSFLRGLNTEAFFGQGTRLTVV.

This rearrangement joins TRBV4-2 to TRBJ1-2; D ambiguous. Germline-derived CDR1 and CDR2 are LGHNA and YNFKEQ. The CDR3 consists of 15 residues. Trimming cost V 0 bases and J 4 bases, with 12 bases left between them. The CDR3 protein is CASSQDFGVGYGYTF. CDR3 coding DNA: TGTGCCAGCAGCCAAGATTTCGGGGTAGGCTATGGCTACACCTTC.

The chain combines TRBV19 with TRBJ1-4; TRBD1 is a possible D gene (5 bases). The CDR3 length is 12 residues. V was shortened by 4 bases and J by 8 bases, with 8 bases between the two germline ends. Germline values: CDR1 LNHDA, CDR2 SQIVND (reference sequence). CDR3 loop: CASSNTGEKLFF. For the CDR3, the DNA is TGTGCCAGTAGTAATACAGGCGAAAAACTGTTTTTT.

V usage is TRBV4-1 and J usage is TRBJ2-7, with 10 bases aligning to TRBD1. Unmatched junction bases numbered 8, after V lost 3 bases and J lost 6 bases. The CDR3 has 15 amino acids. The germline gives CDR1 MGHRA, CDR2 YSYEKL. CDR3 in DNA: TGCGCCAGCAGCCAGGCCGGGACAGGGGAAGTCGAGCAGTACTTC. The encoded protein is CASSQAGTGEVEQYF.

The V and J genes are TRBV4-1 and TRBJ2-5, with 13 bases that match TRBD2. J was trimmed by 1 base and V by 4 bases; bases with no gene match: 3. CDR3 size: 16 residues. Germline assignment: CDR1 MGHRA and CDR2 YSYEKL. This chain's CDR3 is CASSLRTSGGQETQYF. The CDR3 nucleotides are TGCGCCAGCAGCCTTAGGACTAGCGGGGGCCAAGAGACCCAGTACTTC.

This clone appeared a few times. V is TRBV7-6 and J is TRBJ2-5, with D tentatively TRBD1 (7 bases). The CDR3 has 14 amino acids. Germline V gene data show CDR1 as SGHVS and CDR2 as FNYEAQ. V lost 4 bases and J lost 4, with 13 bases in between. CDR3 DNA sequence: TGTGCCAGCAGCTCCAGGGGGGCCAGAGAGACCCAGTACTTC. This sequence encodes CASSSRGARETQYF.

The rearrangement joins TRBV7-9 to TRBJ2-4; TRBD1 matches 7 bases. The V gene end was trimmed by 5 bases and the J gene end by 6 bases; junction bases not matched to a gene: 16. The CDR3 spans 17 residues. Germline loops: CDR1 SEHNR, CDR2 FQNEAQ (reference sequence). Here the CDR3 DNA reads TGTGCCAGCAGCGAAGAAGGGGGCCCACCCTTAGGAAACATTCAGTACTTC. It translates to CASSEEGGPPLGNIQYF.

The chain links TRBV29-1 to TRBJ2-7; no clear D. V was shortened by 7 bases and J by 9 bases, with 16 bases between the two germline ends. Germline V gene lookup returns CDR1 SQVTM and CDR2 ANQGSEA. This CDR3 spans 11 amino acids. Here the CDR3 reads CSAAYDSGQYF. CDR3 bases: TGCAGCGCTGCGTACGATTCAGGGCAGTACTTC.

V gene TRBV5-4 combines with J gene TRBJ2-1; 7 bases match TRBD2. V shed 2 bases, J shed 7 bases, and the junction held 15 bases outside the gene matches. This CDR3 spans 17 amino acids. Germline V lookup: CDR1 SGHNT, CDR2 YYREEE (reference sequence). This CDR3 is CASSFFQRGSTLNEQFF. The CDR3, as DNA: TGTGCCAGCAGCTTTTTCCAGCGGGGCTCGACCCTAAATGAGCAGTTCTTC.

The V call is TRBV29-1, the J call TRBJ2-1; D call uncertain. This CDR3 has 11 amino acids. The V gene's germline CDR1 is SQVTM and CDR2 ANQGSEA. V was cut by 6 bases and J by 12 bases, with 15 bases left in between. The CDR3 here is CSVSSNNSQFF. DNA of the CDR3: TGCAGCGTCTCCTCAAACAATTCGCAGTTCTTC.

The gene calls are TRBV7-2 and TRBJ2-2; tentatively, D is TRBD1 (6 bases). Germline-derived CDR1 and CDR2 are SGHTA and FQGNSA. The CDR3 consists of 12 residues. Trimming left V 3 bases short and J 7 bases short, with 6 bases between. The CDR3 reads CASSFRGGELFF. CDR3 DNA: TGTGCCAGCAGCTTCAGGGGCGGGGAGCTGTTTTTT.

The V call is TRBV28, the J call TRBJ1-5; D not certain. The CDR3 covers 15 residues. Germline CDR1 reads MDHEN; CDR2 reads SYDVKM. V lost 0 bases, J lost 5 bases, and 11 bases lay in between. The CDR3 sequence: CASSLWETRDQPQHF. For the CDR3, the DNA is TGTGCCAGCAGTTTATGGGAAACTCGGGATCAGCCCCAGCATTTT.